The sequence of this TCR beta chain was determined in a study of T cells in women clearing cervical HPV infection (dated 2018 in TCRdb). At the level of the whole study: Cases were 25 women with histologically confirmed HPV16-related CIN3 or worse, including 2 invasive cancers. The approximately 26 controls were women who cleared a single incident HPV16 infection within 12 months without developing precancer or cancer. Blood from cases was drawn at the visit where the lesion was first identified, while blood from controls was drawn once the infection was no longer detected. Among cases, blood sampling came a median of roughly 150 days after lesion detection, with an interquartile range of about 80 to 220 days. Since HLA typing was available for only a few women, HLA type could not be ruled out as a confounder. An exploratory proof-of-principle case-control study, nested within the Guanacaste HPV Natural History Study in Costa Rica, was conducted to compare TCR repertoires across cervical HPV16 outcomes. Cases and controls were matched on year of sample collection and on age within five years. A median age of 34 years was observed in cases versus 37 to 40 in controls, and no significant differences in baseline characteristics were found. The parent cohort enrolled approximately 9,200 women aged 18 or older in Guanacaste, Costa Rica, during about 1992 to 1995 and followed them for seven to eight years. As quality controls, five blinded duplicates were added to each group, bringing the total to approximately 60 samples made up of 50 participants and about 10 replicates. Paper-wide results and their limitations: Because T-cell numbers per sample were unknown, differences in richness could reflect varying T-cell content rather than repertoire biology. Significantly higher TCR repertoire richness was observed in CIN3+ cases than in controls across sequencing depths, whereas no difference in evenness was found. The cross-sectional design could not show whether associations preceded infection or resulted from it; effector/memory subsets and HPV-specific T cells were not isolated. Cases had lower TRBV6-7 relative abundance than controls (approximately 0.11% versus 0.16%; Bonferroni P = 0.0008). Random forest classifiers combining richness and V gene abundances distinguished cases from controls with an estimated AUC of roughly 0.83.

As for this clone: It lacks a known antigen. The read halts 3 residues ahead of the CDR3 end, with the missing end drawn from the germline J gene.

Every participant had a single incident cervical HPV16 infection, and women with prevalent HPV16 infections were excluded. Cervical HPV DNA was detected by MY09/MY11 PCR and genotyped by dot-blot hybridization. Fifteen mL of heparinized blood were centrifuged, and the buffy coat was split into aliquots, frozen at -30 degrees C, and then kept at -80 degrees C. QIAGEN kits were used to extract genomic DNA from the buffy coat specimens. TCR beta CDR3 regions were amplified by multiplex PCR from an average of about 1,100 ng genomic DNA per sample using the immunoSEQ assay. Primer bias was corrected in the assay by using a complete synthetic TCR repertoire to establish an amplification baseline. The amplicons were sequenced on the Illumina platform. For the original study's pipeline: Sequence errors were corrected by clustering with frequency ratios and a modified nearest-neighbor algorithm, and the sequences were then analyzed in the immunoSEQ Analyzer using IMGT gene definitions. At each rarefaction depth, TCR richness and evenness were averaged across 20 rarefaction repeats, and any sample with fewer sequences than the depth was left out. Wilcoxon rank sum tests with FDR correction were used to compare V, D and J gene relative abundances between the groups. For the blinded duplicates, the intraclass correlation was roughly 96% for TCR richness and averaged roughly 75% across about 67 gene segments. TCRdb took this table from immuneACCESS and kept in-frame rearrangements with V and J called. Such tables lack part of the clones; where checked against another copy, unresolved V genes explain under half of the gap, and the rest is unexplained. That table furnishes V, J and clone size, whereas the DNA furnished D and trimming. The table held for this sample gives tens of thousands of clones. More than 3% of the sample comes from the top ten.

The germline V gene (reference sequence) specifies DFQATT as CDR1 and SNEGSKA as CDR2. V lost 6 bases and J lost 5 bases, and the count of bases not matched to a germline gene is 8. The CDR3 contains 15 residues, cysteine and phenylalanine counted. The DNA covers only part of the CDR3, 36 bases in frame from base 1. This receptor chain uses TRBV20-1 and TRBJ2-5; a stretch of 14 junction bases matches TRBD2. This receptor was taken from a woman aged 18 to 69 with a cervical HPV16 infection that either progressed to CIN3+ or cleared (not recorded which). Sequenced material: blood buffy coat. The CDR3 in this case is CSAKGLAGAEETQYF. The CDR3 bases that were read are TGCAGTGCCAAGGGACTAGCGGGGGCGGAGGAGACC.